Below, 11 T cell receptor beta chains from the same sample are listed, as sequenced in a study of shared clonotypes between healthy human individuals. TCRdb keeps only in-frame clones here, not all; method: immunoSEQ multiplex PCR. The sample includes hundreds of thousands of clones, roughly 70% of them seen just once. Input material: memory CD4+ T cells sorted from blood. Subset defined: CD45RA-negative fraction. The receptors shown here come from a woman in her 30s in good health.

This clone was observed a handful of times. The chain carries TRBV18 and TRBJ2-1; 8 bases are a match to TRBD2. The CDR3 totals 15 residues. Germline V gene lookup returns CDR1 KGHSH and CDR2 LQKENI. The V and J ends lost 1 base and 5 bases, in that order; junction bases with no gene match: 4. For the CDR3, the DNA is TGTGCCAGCTCACCACGGACTAGCCGTAACAATGAGCAGTTCTTC. The encoded protein is CASSPRTSRNNEQFF.

This chain connects TRBV29-1 to TRBJ2-3; 9 nucleotides align to TRBD2. The germline V gene has CDR1 SQVTM and CDR2 ANQGSEA. V was pared by 2 bases and J by 2 bases, with 5 bases of the junction left unmatched. The CDR3 has 15 residues. The CDR3 loop is CSVETAGGDTDTQYF. DNA for the CDR3: TGCAGCGTTGAAACGGCGGGGGGGGACACAGATACGCAGTATTTT.

This clone has more than one count but fewer than ten. The V call is TRBV18, the J call TRBJ2-7, with D maybe TRBD1 (6 bases). The CDR3 extends over 12 amino acids. In germline, CDR1 is KGHSH, CDR2 LQKENI. Trimming took off 4 bases at V and 5 bases at J, with 9 bases between the two ends. CDR3 in DNA: TGTGCCAGCTCACTACAGGGTAACGAGCAGTACTTC. Protein: CASSLQGNEQYF.

This clone occurred many times. The V and J genes are TRBV2 and TRBJ1-2; 8 positions agree with TRBD1. This CDR3 contains 12 residues. The junction had 0 bases not matched to a gene; V was cut back by 6 bases and J by 3 bases. Germline CDR1 and CDR2: SNHLY and FYNNEI. This chain's CDR3 is CASRTGDYGYTF. The CDR3 coding sequence is TGTGCCAGCAGGACAGGGGACTATGGCTACACCTTC.

This chain links TRBV19 with TRBJ2-3, with 12 bases aligning to TRBD2. The CDR3 is 16 amino acids. Germline V gives CDR1 LNHDA, CDR2 SQIVND (reference sequence). V dropped 3 bases and J dropped 4; count of bases not matched to a gene: 5. CDR3 amino acids: CASSMGLAGVPDTQYF. The CDR3, as DNA: TGTGCCAGTAGTATGGGACTAGCGGGCGTGCCAGATACGCAGTATTTT.

The chain employs TRBV18 and TRBJ1-4; D is perhaps TRBD1 (5 bases). The CDR3 is 14 amino acids. V gave up 4 bases and J gave up 4 bases, with 10 bases separating them. Per the germline V gene, CDR1 is KGHSH and CDR2 is LQKENI. CDR3 sequence reads: CASSQTGLNEKLFF. The DNA of the CDR3 is TGTGCCAGCTCACAAACGGGGCTTAATGAAAAACTGTTTTTT.

The chain combines TRBV7-9 with TRBJ1-1; 11 bases fit TRBD1. Germline assignment: CDR1 SEHNR and CDR2 FQNEAQ (reference sequence). This CDR3 spans 18 amino acids. With 1 base clipped from V and 0 bases from J, the junction kept 7 bases outside the gene matches. CDR3 sequence reads: CASSLGTGGVFVNTEAFF. The CDR3 DNA follows: TGTGCCAGCAGCTTAGGGACAGGGGGCGTGTTTGTGAACACTGAAGCTTTCTTT. Together with reference TRBV7-9 and TRBJ1-1, the CDR3 gives the full variable domain: DTGVSQNPRHKITKRGQNVTFRCDPISEHNRLYWYRQTLGQGPEFLTYFQNEAQLEKSRLLSDRFSAERPKGSFSTLEIQRTEQGDSAMYLCASSLGTGGVFVNTEAFFGQGTRLTVV.

The rearrangement joins TRBV5-6 to TRBJ2-2; no firm D call. V lost 1 base to trimming and J lost 8 bases, with 9 bases between them. CDR1 is SGHDT and CDR2 is YYEEEE in the germline V gene. CDR3 length: 13 residues. For the CDR3, the DNA is TGTGCCAGCAGCTTGCGACTTCTTGGGGAGCTGTTTTTT. It codes for CASSLRLLGELFF.

The chain recombines TRBV29-1 with TRBJ1-2; possibly TRBD1 for D (5 bases). The length of the CDR3 is 12 residues. Germline CDR1 and CDR2: SQVTM and ANQGSEA. Trimming took off 8 bases at V and 7 bases at J, with 17 bases between the two ends. This CDR3 reads CSLGTTEGGYTF. In nucleotides, the CDR3 is TGCAGCCTAGGGACCACAGAGGGTGGCTACACCTTC.

The chain combines TRBV5-5 with TRBJ2-1; D might be TRBD2 (5 bases). Trimming removed 4 bases from V and 7 bases from J, with 12 bases in between. CDR1 and CDR2 from the germline V gene are SGHKS and YYEKEE (reference sequence). The CDR3 is 13 amino acids. The CDR3 DNA reads as TGTGCCAGCAGCCTAAGTCTAGCAAATGAGCAGTTCTTC. It translates to CASSLSLANEQFF.

The V and J genes are TRBV7-9 and TRBJ1-5; possibly TRBD1 for D (5 bases). The CDR3 runs to 14 residues. Germline assignment: CDR1 SEHNR and CDR2 FQNEAQ (reference sequence). Trimming pared 2 bases from V and 3 bases from J, leaving 8 bases between. CDR3 amino acids: CASSLHGANQPQHF. The CDR3 DNA sequence: TGTGCCAGCAGCTTACATGGGGCCAATCAGCCCCAGCATTTT.